This T cell receptor (beta chain) was sequenced in a study of identical twins. TCRdb reprocessed the 5' RACE reads via MiXCR and lists one record per CDR3 protein. The sample yields about 530,000 distinct CDR3 sequences, around 22% seen once. Study findings and constraints: Conclusions leaned on cross-sectional statistical analysis and did not track the same donors over time. Within beta out-of-frame sequences, the excess sharing observed between twins was weaker.

This clonotype appeared once. The antigen remains undetermined. The same data also contributed to another study, on yellow fever vaccine responses in identical twins.

The receptor was isolated from a woman in her late teens or twenties in good health. The sequenced sample consisted of CD4+ T cells sorted from blood.

This CDR3 reads CASSRDTERQGSYEQYV. Written as DNA, the CDR3 is TGTGCCAGCAGCAGGGATACTGAAAGACAGGGCTCCTACGAGCAGTACGTC. The V and J genes are TRBV21-1 and TRBJ2-7. TRBV21-1 is designated a pseudogene. The CDR3 is 17 amino acids.